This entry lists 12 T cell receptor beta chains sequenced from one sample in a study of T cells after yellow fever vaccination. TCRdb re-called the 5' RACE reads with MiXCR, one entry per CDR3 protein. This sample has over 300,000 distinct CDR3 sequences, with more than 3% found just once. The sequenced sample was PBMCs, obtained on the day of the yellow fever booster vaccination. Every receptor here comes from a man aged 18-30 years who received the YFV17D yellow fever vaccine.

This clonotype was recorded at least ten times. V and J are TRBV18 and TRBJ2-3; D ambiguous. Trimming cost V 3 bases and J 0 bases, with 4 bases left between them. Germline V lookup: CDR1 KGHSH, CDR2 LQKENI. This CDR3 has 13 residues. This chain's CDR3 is CASSPDSTDTQYF. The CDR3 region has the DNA TGTGCCAGCTCACCGGACAGCACAGATACGCAGTATTTT.

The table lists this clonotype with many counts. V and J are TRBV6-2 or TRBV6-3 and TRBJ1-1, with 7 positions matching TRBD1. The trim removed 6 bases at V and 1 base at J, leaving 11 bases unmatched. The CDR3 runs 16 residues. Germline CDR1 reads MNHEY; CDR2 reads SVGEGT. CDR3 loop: CASRTLLGQTNTEAFF. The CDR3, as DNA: TGTGCCAGCAGAACCCTTTTGGGACAGACGAACACTGAAGCTTTCTTT.

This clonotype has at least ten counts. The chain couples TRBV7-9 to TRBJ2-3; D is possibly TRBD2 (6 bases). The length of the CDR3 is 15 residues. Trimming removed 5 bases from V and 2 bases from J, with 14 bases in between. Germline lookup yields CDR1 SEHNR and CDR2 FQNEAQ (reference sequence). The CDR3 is CASSVRGLITDTQYF. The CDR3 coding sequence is TGTGCCAGCAGCGTACGGGGACTCATCACAGATACGCAGTATTTT. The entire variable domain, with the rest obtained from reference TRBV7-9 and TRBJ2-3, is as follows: DTGVSQNPRHKITKRGQNVTFRCDPISEHNRLYWYRQTLGQGPEFLTYFQNEAQLEKSRLLSDRFSAERPKGSFSTLEIQRTEQGDSAMYLCASSVRGLITDTQYFGPGTRLTVL.

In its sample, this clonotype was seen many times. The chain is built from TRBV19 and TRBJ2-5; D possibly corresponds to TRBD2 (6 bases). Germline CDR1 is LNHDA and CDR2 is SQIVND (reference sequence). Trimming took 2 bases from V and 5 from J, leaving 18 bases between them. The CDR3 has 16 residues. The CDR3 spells CASSIRAASEKETQYF. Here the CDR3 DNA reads TGTGCCAGTAGTATACGGGCTGCTAGCGAGAAGGAGACCCAGTACTTC.

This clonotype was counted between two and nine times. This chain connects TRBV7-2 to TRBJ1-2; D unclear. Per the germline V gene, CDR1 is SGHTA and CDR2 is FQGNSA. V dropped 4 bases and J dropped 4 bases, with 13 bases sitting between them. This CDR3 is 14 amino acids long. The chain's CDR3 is CASSSDPAGYGYTF. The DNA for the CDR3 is TGTGCCAGCAGCTCCGATCCCGCGGGCTATGGCTACACCTTC.

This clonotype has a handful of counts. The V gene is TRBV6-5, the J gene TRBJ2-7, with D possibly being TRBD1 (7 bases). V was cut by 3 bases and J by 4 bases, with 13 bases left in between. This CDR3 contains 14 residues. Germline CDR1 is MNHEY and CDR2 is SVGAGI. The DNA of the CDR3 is TGTGCCAGCAGTTATTTGGAGGGGGCTTACGAGCAGTACTTC. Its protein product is CASSYLEGAYEQYF.

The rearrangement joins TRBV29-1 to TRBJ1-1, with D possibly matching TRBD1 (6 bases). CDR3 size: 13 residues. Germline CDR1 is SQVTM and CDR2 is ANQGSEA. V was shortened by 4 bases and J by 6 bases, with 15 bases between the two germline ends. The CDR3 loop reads CSVAGGQSSEAFF. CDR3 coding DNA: TGCAGCGTTGCGGGGGGCCAGTCTTCTGAAGCTTTCTTT.

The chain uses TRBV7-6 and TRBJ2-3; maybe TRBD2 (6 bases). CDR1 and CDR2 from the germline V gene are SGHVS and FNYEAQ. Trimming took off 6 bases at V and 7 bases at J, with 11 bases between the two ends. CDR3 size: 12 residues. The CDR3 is CASSPSDHTQYF. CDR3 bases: TGTGCCAGCAGTCCTAGCGACCATACGCAGTATTTT.

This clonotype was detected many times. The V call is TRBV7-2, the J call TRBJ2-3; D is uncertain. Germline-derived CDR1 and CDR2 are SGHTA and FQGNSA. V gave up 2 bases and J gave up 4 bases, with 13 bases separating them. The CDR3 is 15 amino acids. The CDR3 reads CASSLNLIMADTQYF. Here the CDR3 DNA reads TGTGCCAGCAGCTTAAACCTTATCATGGCAGATACGCAGTATTTT. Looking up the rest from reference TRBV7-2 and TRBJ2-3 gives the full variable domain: GAGVSQSPSNKVTEKGKDVELRCDPISGHTALYWYRQSLGQGLEFLIYFQGNSAPDKSGLPSDRFSAERTGGSVSTLTIQRTQQEDSAVYLCASSLNLIMADTQYFGPGTRLTVL.

The DNA of the CDR3 is TGTGCCACCAGATCGAACGGGCGTGCGGAGCAGTACTTC. This translates into CATRSNGRAEQYF. The V gene is TRBV15, the J gene TRBJ2-7; D is unresolved. The CDR3 covers 13 residues. Trimming shortened V by 6 bases and J by 7 bases, and 16 bases separated the two germline ends. The germline V gene has CDR1 LNHNV and CDR2 YYDKDF (reference sequence).

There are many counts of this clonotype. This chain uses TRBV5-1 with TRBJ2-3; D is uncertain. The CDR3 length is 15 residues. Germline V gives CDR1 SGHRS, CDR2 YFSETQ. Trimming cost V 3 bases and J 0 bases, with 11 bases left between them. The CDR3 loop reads CASSSTFGSTDTQYF. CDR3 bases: TGCGCCAGCAGCTCCACCTTCGGGAGCACAGATACGCAGTATTTT.

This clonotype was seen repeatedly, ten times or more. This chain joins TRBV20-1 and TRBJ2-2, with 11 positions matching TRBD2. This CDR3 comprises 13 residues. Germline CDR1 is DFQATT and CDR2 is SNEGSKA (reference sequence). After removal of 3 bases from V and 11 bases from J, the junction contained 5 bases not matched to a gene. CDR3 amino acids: CSARGTSGGELFF. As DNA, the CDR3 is TGCAGTGCTAGGGGGACTAGCGGAGGAGAGCTGTTTTTT.